The 2 T cell receptor beta chains below all came from one sample that was sequenced in a study of spatial heterogeneity in lung cancer. TCRdb used MiXCR to reprocess the 5' RACE reads, holding one entry per CDR3 protein. The sample has roughly 80,000 distinct CDR3 sequences, under 8.5% seen once. Time point described: sample taken at primary tumor resection. The specimen was PBMCs, collected at surgery. These receptors were taken from a male donor with early-stage non-small cell lung cancer.

Worth noting for this clonotype: The conserved phenylalanine or tryptophan normally closing the CDR3 is absent here, so this likely arose from a read error. V is TRBV11-2 and J is TRBJ2-2; TRBD2 agrees at 7 bases. This CDR3 spans 14 amino acids. Trimming cost V 4 bases and J 7 bases; bases outside gene matches: 6. The germline V gene encodes CDR1 SGHAT and CDR2 FQNNGV. The DNA of the CDR3 is TGTGCCAGCAGCTCGACTGGACTAGTCGGGGAGCTGTTTTAT. Amino acid sequence: CASSSTGLVGELFY.

The J gene is TRBJ2-1, the V gene TRBV6-2 or TRBV6-3; 9 bases agree with TRBD1. The CDR3 runs 16 residues. Germline lookup yields CDR1 MNHEY and CDR2 SVGEGT. V shed 2 bases and J 5 bases; nucleotides not matched to a gene: 7. The CDR3 here is CASSYGTGRPDNEQFF. In nucleotides, the CDR3 is TGTGCCAGCAGTTACGGGACAGGGAGGCCCGACAATGAGCAGTTCTTC.